This T cell receptor beta chain was sequenced in a study of T cells expressing NK-cell markers. Study-wide background: There were seven HCMV-seropositive donors and one seronegative donor among the eight sequenced.

As to this clonotype: What it recognizes is unknown.

Study-level findings and limits: Among several donors, these clonotypes also ranked first in the CD3+CD56-NKG2C+ fraction.

In germline, CDR1 is SNHLY, CDR2 FYNNEI. The CDR3 runs 13 residues. Each CDR3 protein gets one entry in TCRdb, which reprocessed the 5' RACE reads and gives no DNA. The sample has approximately 420,000 distinct CDR3 sequences. V and J are TRBV2 and TRBJ2-3. Sequencing was performed on blood T cells: a sorted CD56 or NKG2C T cell subset, CD4+ or CD8+ T cells, or bulk PBMC T cells (not recorded which). This TCR was sampled from a woman in her fifties or sixties in good health. The CDR3 is CASSEALFDTQYF.